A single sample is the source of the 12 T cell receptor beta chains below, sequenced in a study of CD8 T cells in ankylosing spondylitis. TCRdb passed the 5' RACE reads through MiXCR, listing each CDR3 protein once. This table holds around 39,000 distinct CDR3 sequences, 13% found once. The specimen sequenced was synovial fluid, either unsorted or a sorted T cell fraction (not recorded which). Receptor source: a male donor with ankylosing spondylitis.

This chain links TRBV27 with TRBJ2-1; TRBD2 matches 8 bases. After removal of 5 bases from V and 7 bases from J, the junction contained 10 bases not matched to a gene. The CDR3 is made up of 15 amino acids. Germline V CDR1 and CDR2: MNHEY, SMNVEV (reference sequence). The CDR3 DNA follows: TGTGCCAGCAGTCCCTGGACTAGCCAGGGGAATGAGCAGTTCTTC. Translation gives CASSPWTSQGNEQFF.

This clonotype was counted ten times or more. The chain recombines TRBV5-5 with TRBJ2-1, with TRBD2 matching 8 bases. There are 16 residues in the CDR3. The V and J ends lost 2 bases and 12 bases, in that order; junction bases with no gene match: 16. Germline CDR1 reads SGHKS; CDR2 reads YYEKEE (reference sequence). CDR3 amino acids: CASSFDSGILIRGQFF. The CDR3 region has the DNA TGTGCCAGCAGCTTCGATAGCGGGATTCTTATCCGGGGGCAGTTCTTC.

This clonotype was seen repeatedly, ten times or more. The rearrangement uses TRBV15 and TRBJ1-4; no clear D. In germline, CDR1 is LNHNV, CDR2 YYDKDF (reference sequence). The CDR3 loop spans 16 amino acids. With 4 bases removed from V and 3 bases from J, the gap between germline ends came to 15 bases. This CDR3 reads CATSILLIKPNEKLFF. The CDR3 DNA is TGTGCCACCAGCATTCTCCTAATTAAACCTAATGAAAAACTGTTTTTT.

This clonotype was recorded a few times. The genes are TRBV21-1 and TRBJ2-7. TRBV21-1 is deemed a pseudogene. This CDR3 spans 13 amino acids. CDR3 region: CASNLQSSYEQYF. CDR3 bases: TGTGCCAGCAACCTTCAGAGCTCCTACGAGCAGTACTTC.

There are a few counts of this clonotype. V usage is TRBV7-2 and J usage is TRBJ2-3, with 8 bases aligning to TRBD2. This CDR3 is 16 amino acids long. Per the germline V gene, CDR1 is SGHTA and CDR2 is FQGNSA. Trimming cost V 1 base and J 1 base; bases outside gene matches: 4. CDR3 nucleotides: TGTGCCAGCAGCTTAGTGCTGCGGGGGGGCACAGATACGCAGTATTTT. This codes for CASSLVLRGGTDTQYF.

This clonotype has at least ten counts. As DNA, the CDR3 is TGCGCCAGCAGCAACAGGGGGTTGGGAAGGGAGCTGTTTTTT. Translation gives CASSNRGLGRELFF. The V gene is TRBV4-3, the J gene TRBJ2-2; 8 bases fit TRBD1. The trim removed 5 bases at V and 9 bases at J, leaving 8 bases unmatched. This CDR3 contains 14 residues. Germline V gene lookup returns CDR1 LGHNA and CDR2 YSLEER.

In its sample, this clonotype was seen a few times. This CDR3 reads CASSQVDSSYEQYF. The DNA of the CDR3 is TGTGCCAGCAGCCAAGTGGACAGCTCCTACGAGCAGTACTTC. V usage is TRBV4-2 and J usage is TRBJ2-7, with D possibly being TRBD1 (6 bases). V gave up 1 base and J gave up 0 bases, with 7 bases separating them. This CDR3 comprises 14 residues. Germline V lookup: CDR1 LGHNA, CDR2 YNFKEQ.

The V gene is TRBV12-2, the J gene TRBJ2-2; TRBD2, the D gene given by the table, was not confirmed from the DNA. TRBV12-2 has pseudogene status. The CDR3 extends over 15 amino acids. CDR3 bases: TGTGCAAGTCGCTTACTAGCGGGAGACACCGGGGAGCTGTTTTTT. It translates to CASRLLAGDTGELFF.

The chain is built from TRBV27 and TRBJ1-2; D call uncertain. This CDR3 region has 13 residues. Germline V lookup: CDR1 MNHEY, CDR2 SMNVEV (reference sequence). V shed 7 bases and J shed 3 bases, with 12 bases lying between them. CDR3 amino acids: CASMARPDYGYTF. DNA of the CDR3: TGTGCCAGCATGGCCAGGCCAGACTATGGCTACACCTTC.

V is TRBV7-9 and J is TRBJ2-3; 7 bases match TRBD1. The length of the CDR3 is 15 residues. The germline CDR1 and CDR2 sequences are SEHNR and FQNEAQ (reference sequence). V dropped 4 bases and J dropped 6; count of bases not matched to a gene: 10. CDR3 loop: CASSSRQGLWDTQYF. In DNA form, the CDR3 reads TGTGCCAGCAGCTCCAGACAGGGCCTATGGGATACGCAGTATTTT. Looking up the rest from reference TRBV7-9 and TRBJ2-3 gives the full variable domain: DTGVSQNPRHKITKRGQNVTFRCDPISEHNRLYWYRQTLGQGPEFLTYFQNEAQLEKSRLLSDRFSAERPKGSFSTLEIQRTEQGDSAMYLCASSSRQGLWDTQYFGPGTRLTVL.

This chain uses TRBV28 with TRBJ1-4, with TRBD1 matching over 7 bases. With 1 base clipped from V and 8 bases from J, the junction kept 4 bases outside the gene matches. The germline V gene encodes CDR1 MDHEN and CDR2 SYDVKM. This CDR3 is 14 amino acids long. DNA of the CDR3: TGTGCCAGCAGTTTATTGCAGGGGGGGGAAAAACTGTTTTTT. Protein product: CASSLLQGGEKLFF.

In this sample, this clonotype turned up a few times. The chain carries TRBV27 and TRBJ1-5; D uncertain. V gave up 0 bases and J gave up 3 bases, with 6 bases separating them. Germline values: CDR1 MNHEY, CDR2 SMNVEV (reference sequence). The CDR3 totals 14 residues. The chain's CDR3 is CASSLSPVNQPQHF. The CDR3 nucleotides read TGTGCCAGCAGTTTATCCCCAGTCAATCAGCCCCAGCATTTT.